This TCR beta chain emerged from a study of beta chain features in type 1 diabetes. General observations from the study: These data did not resolve whether HLA type affects TCRB rearrangement. Shorter TCRB CDR3s, moderately but significantly so, were found in Type 1 diabetes patients in all four CD4+ subsets.

In regard to this clone: Its target is not known.

In germline, CDR1 is SGHDT, CDR2 YYEEEE. Trimming pared 0 bases from V and 4 bases from J, leaving 10 bases between. The CDR3 covers 14 residues. Expressed TCRB transcripts were sequenced, since all the RNA that had been isolated was reverse transcribed. Libraries were prepared by immunoSEQ multiplex PCR; TCRdb keeps only in-frame clonotypes and omits some of them. The sample contains 680,000 or so clones, around 15% of which appear only once. Sequencing input: naive CD4+ T cells from blood. The receptor was derived from a man aged 18 to 30 with type 1 diabetes. V usage is TRBV5-6 and J usage is TRBJ1-2; tentative D call: TRBD1 (5 bases). The CDR3 loop reads CASSLARDPYGYTF. The CDR3 DNA sequence: TGTGCCAGCAGCTTGGCCAGGGATCCCTATGGCTACACCTTC. Full variable domain (remainder filled in from reference TRBV5-6 and TRBJ1-2): DAGVTQSPTHLIKTRGQQVTLRCSPKSGHDTVSWYQQALGQGPQFIFQYYEEEERQRGNFPDRFSGHQFPNYSSELNVNALLLGDSALYLCASSLARDPYGYTFGSGTRLTVV.